This T cell receptor beta chain was profiled in a study of CD8 T cells in ankylosing spondylitis (dated by TCRdb to the late 2010s). About the full investigation: T cell receptor beta repertoires were profiled in healthy donors and ankylosing spondylitis patients so that disease-linked TCR variants could be found. In total, the full study cohort was made up of 108 healthy donors and 25 to 30 ankylosing spondylitis patients. Samples of peripheral blood were taken, and for ankylosing spondylitis patients, synovial fluid was collected as well.

This clonotype was picked up many times. The antigen this receptor binds is unknown. It has no much larger one-base neighbor in the sample; base qualities were not kept. From the cysteine through the phenylalanine, the CDR3 covers 11 amino acids. Of all the DNA, just the CDR3 is kept, 33 bases in frame from base 1. The germline ends are 6 bases apart after V is trimmed by 5 bases and J by 4 bases. The CDR1 and CDR2 encoded by the germline V gene are SQVTM and ANQGSEA. Synovial fluid samples were paired with blood samples taken from the same ankylosing spondylitis patients. What the study reported, not specific to this receptor: The disease-linked clones were reported to be significantly enriched in matched synovial fluid samples from ankylosing spondylitis patients. A TCR beta motif of roughly 8 highly homologous amino acid variants appeared characteristic of blood from ankylosing spondylitis patients. In peripheral blood, the disease-linked clones were found at relatively low frequencies and had a CD8+ phenotype. Some motif variants had previously been reported in the synovial fluid and blood of reactive arthritis patients, which suggests shared mechanisms of disease initiation.

Data came from an Illumina HiSeq 2500. Quantitative 5'-RACE with molecular barcodes was the method used to prepare the TCR beta libraries. On the authors' methods: A new computational method based on a probabilistic model of VDJ rearrangement was used to identify disease-linked TCR variants. The public reads were reanalyzed by TCRdb: fastp trimming at Q25, MiXCR alignment, in-frame beta chains only. Merged by CDR3 protein, the rows form single entries marked with the most common genes and DNA. The authors' filters were not applied to this entry. Counted in this sample were about 33,000 distinct CDR3 sequences; approximately 10% of them appeared once. The ten largest clones take up just over 20% of the sample.

This sequence uses TRBV29-1 and TRBJ2-1; no D gene call is confident. The sequenced sample consisted of synovial fluid, either unsorted or a sorted T cell fraction (not recorded which). The TCR originated in a male donor with ankylosing spondylitis. The DNA reads as follows: TGCAGCGTTAGCAGATACAATGAGCAGTTCTTC. Its translation is CSVSRYNEQFF.